These T cell receptor beta chains were read from a single sample in a study of blood T cell repertoires in COVID-19. TCRdb keeps only in-frame clones here, not all; method: immunoSEQ multiplex PCR. Of 35,000 to 50,000 clones in the sample, approximately 90% were seen once. The source material was peripheral blood. The receptors here all came from a human donor in a cohort sampled during active COVID-19. Both conserved end residues are part of each CDR3. A D gene is named only where the DNA matches it firmly. Where a row states a size, it is once, few, many or the class of an expanded clone; other rows omit it.

clone_size: few; j_call: TRBJ1-3; cdr3_length: 17; d_call: TRBD1; v_call: TRBV11-2; cdr3_nt: TGTGCCAGCAGCTTAGGTCGGGGACAGAGATGGGGAAACACCATATATTTT; cdr3_aa: CASSLGRGQRWGNTIYF
clone_size: .; j_call: TRBJ2-1; cdr3_length: 13; d_call: .; v_call: TRBV6-1; cdr3_nt: TGTGCCAGCAGTGAAAGGAGTTACAATGAGCAGTTCTTC; cdr3_aa: CASSERSYNEQFF
clone_size: .; j_call: TRBJ1-6; cdr3_length: 14; d_call: .; v_call: TRBV5-4; cdr3_nt: TGTGCCAGCAGCTTCGAGGGCTTGAATTCACCCCTCCACTTT; cdr3_aa: CASSFEGLNSPLHF
clone_size: .; j_call: TRBJ1-4; cdr3_length: 15; d_call: .; v_call: TRBV7-9; cdr3_nt: TGTGCCAGCAGCTTTAGCCCGGACAGAGATGAAAAACTGTTTTTT; cdr3_aa: CASSFSPDRDEKLFF
clone_size: .; j_call: TRBJ1-2; cdr3_length: 13; d_call: TRBD1; v_call: TRBV3-1/TRBV3-2; cdr3_nt: TGTGCCAGCAGCCCGACAGGGGAGGATGGCTACACCTTC; cdr3_aa: CASSPTGEDGYTF
clone_size: .; j_call: TRBJ1-1; cdr3_length: 12; d_call: .; v_call: TRBV29-1; cdr3_nt: TGCAGCGTCCACAGGGATTGGACTGAAGCTTTCTTT; cdr3_aa: CSVHRDWTEAFF
clone_size: .; j_call: TRBJ1-2; cdr3_length: 13; d_call: .; v_call: TRBV3-1/TRBV3-2; cdr3_nt: TGTGCCAGCAGCCAGGATACAGATTATGGCTACACCTTC; cdr3_aa: CASSQDTDYGYTF
clone_size: .; j_call: TRBJ1-5; cdr3_length: 16; d_call: TRBD1; v_call: TRBV7-6; cdr3_nt: TGTGCCAGCAGCATTGGACAGGGGGGGTTAAATCAGCCCCAGCATTTT; cdr3_aa: CASSIGQGGLNQPQHF
clone_size: .; j_call: TRBJ2-1; cdr3_length: 11; d_call: .; v_call: TRBV12-1; cdr3_nt: TGTGCCACTGCGTCGTACAATGAGCAGTTCTTC; cdr3_aa: CATASYNEQFF
clone_size: .; j_call: TRBJ2-5; cdr3_length: 15; d_call: TRBD1; v_call: TRBV6-2/TRBV6-3; cdr3_nt: TGTGCCAGCAGTTTATCCCGGACAGGACAAGAGACCCAGTACTTC; cdr3_aa: CASSLSRTGQETQYF
clone_size: once; j_call: TRBJ1-4; cdr3_length: 15; d_call: .; v_call: TRBV7-8; cdr3_nt: TGTGCCAGCAGCTTAAACGACAGAGTGGGCGAAAAACTGTTTTTT; cdr3_aa: CASSLNDRVGEKLFF
clone_size: .; j_call: TRBJ2-7; cdr3_length: 16; d_call: .; v_call: TRBV11-3; cdr3_nt: TGTGCCAGCAGCTTAGAACCCAGGGAACCCCCCTACGAGCAGTACTTC; cdr3_aa: CASSLEPREPPYEQYF
clone_size: once; j_call: TRBJ2-5; cdr3_length: 15; d_call: TRBD1; v_call: TRBV5-1; cdr3_nt: TGCGCCAGCAGCTTGGACGGGGGACAGGGAGAGACCCAGTACTTC; cdr3_aa: CASSLDGGQGETQYF
clone_size: few; j_call: TRBJ1-1; cdr3_length: 14; d_call: TRBD1; v_call: TRBV27; cdr3_nt: TGTGCCAGCAGTTTAGGACAGGGGGGAACTGAAGCTTTCTTT; cdr3_aa: CASSLGQGGTEAFF
clone_size: .; j_call: TRBJ2-7; cdr3_length: 12; d_call: .; v_call: TRBV3-1/TRBV3-2; cdr3_nt: TGTGCCAGCAGCCAAGACAAGGGGATCTCGTACTTC; cdr3_aa: CASSQDKGISYF
clone_size: once; j_call: TRBJ2-1; cdr3_length: 13; d_call: .; v_call: TRBV28; cdr3_nt: TGTGCCAGCAGGCAGGGGATACACAATGAGCAGTTCTTC; cdr3_aa: CASRQGIHNEQFF
clone_size: .; j_call: TRBJ2-7; cdr3_length: 16; d_call: TRBD1; v_call: TRBV28; cdr3_nt: TGTGCCAGCAACTCTTATCCCGGGACAGGGATGGGCGAGCAGTACTTC; cdr3_aa: CASNSYPGTGMGEQYF
clone_size: .; j_call: TRBJ1-2; cdr3_length: 13; d_call: .; v_call: TRBV29-1; cdr3_nt: TGCAGCGTAGTATTACAGGATAACTATGGCTACACCTTC; cdr3_aa: CSVVLQDNYGYTF
clone_size: .; j_call: TRBJ2-7; cdr3_length: 15; d_call: TRBD1; v_call: TRBV27; cdr3_nt: TGTGCCAGCAGTAAATCGACAGGGACGACGTACGAGCAGTACTTC; cdr3_aa: CASSKSTGTTYEQYF
clone_size: .; j_call: TRBJ2-3; cdr3_length: 18; d_call: TRBD2; v_call: TRBV24-1; cdr3_nt: TGTGCCACCAGTGATTTCGGGCTAGCGGGAGTCGCGACAGATACGCAGTATTTT; cdr3_aa: CATSDFGLAGVATDTQYF
clone_size: .; j_call: TRBJ1-1; cdr3_length: 14; d_call: .; v_call: TRBV6-4; cdr3_nt: TGTGCCAGCAGTGATTGGGGGCACCTGACTGAAGCTTTCTTT; cdr3_aa: CASSDWGHLTEAFF
clone_size: once; j_call: TRBJ1-6; cdr3_length: 14; d_call: .; v_call: TRBV6-6; cdr3_nt: TGTGCCAGCAGTTACAGGGGTCTCGATTCACCCCTCCACTTT; cdr3_aa: CASSYRGLDSPLHF
clone_size: .; j_call: TRBJ1-1; cdr3_length: 13; d_call: .; v_call: TRBV25-1; cdr3_nt: TGTGCCAGCAGGCCAGCCGGGTACGCTGAAGCTTTCTTT; cdr3_aa: CASRPAGYAEAFF
clone_size: .; j_call: TRBJ1-1; cdr3_length: 15; d_call: TRBD1; v_call: TRBV9; cdr3_nt: TGTGCCAGCAGCTGGGGGACAGGACAGAACACTGAAGCTTTCTTT; cdr3_aa: CASSWGTGQNTEAFF
clone_size: .; j_call: TRBJ2-2; cdr3_length: 15; d_call: TRBD1; v_call: TRBV7-8; cdr3_nt: TGTGCCAGCAGCGCGACAGGGGGCAACACCGGGGAGCTGTTTTTT; cdr3_aa: CASSATGGNTGELFF
clone_size: few; j_call: TRBJ2-3; cdr3_length: 17; d_call: TRBD2; v_call: TRBV2; cdr3_nt: TGTGCCAGCAGTGATCGAATCGCACTAGCGGGCACAGATACGCAGTATTTT; cdr3_aa: CASSDRIALAGTDTQYF
clone_size: once; j_call: TRBJ1-2; cdr3_length: 15; d_call: TRBD1; v_call: TRBV5-4; cdr3_nt: TGTGCCAGCAGTTGGACAGGGGGCAAACTCTATGGCTACACCTTC; cdr3_aa: CASSWTGGKLYGYTF
clone_size: .; j_call: TRBJ2-1; cdr3_length: 14; d_call: .; v_call: TRBV6-5; cdr3_nt: TGTGCCAGCACCCCGGGGAGCAGTGTCGATGAGCAGTTCTTC; cdr3_aa: CASTPGSSVDEQFF
clone_size: .; j_call: TRBJ2-6; cdr3_length: 15; d_call: .; v_call: TRBV9; cdr3_nt: TGTGCCAGCAGCGTAACAGCCACTGGGGCCAACGTCCTGACTTTC; cdr3_aa: CASSVTATGANVLTF
clone_size: .; j_call: TRBJ2-2; cdr3_length: 17; d_call: TRBD2; v_call: TRBV18; cdr3_nt: TGTGCCAGCTCGCCAGTTGATACGGGACTAGCGGGAAAGGAGCTGTTTTTT; cdr3_aa: CASSPVDTGLAGKELFF
clone_size: .; j_call: TRBJ2-2; cdr3_length: 15; d_call: TRBD2; v_call: TRBV24-1; cdr3_nt: TGTGCCACCAGTGAGGCGACTAGCGACACCGGGGAGCTGTTTTTT; cdr3_aa: CATSEATSDTGELFF